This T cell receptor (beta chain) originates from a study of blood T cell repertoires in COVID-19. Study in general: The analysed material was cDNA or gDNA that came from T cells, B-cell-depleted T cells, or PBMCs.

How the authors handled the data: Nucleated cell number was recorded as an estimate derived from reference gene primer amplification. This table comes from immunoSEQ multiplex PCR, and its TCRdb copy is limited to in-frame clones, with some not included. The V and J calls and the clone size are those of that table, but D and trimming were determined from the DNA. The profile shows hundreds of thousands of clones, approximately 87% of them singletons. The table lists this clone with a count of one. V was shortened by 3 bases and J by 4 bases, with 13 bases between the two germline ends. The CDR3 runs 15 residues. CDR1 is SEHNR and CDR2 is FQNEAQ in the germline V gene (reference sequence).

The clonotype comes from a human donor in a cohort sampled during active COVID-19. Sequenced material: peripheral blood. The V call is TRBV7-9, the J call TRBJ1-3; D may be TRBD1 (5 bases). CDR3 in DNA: TGTGCCAGCAGCTTCATAGGGACTTACGGAAACACCATATATTTT. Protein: CASSFIGTYGNTIYF.